This record concerns one TCR beta chain sequence. Its antigen has not been determined. Nothing much larger sits one base from this clone, and base qualities are not available. The data originate from a study of TIL therapy for anti-PD-1-resistant metastatic lung cancer (dated by TCRdb to the early 2020s). About the study as a whole: Before any PD-1/PD-L1 blockade was given, tumors were harvested, nivolumab was then administered, and patients who progressed went on to receive lymphodepletion, an infusion of expanded TIL, and IL-2. A median age of approximately 50 years (range about 38-75) and a median tumor PD-L1 proportion score of roughly 5.8% were recorded among enrolled patients. The cohort was composed predominantly of lung adenocarcinoma, with four EGFR-mutant and two ALK-rearranged tumors included, and half of patients were identified as current or former smokers. Across the cohort, whole-exome sequencing showed a median non-synonymous tumor mutation burden of less than 1.7 mutations per megabase. T cell receptor beta sequencing of tumor and peripheral blood was used to follow clonotypes across the tumor, the expanded TIL product and serial blood samples.

What the work shows at the level of the full study, not this receptor alone: The cohort was highly selected, including more treatment-naive, never-smoker and oncogene-addicted patients than is typical, which limits generalizability. The study protocol defined all tumor marker inferences as exploratory. Infused TIL clonotypes partially replaced the baseline peripheral repertoire then decayed over months, with no apparent association between persistence and response.

TCR beta CDR3 regions were amplified from genomic DNA with the immunoSEQ v3 hsTCRB kit using bias-controlled multiplex PCR. TCR libraries were sequenced on an Illumina NextSeq 500 to 2 million to 2.5 million read pairs for survey level or roughly 4.5-6.5 million for deep level. From the authors' description of their analysis: Clonality was reported by immunoSEQ Analyzer software, which also assigned V, D and J genes and filtered out non-productive sequences. To compare repertoires between infused TIL and blood, productive Simpson clonality was used along with the Morisita overlap index of productive TRB rearrangements. For each clone in blood, the absolute clonotype count was estimated by multiplying the lymphocyte count by the CD3+ fraction and by the clone's productive frequency. The source is immuneACCESS, and TCRdb retained only in-frame sequences with V and J called. Part of the clones is not carried over; for the studies checked, unresolved V genes explain less than half of this, and the remainder is unexplained. V and J calls and clone size follow that table, whereas D and trimming were derived from the DNA. The sample has some 16,000 clones on record, approximately 74% of them singletons. The leading ten clones occupy 35% to 45% of the sample.

Reading the label with the study, this specimen's time point is: pre-treatment sample, taken before nivolumab and TIL therapy. Adults with stage 4 NSCLC were enrolled from October 2017 to early 2020 in a dual-center phase I trial. Samples came from a single-arm, open-label phase I trial of tumor-infiltrating lymphocyte therapy with nivolumab in advanced non-small cell lung cancer. Blood mononuclear cells from EDTA tubes were isolated by Ficoll gradient, snap-frozen as pellets, and DNA was extracted with a Qiagen mini-prep kit. The CDR3 runs 15 residues from the cysteine to the phenylalanine. The CDR3 DNA has 45 bases and is translated from base 1. Relative to germline, V is 2 bases shorter and J is 4 bases shorter, with 14 bases between their ends. CDR1 and CDR2 (SGHTA, FQGNSA) derive from the germline V gene.

The chain links TRBV7-2 with TRBJ1-2; TRBD1 is possibly the D segment (6 matching bases). Here the sequenced sample was blood, taken at baseline. This TCR came from a person aged 25-79 years with non-small cell lung cancer. The CDR3 region has the sequence CASSLSRGAGYGYTF. The DNA sequence follows: TGTGCCAGCAGCTTAAGTCGGGGGGCGGGCTATGGCTACACCTTC.